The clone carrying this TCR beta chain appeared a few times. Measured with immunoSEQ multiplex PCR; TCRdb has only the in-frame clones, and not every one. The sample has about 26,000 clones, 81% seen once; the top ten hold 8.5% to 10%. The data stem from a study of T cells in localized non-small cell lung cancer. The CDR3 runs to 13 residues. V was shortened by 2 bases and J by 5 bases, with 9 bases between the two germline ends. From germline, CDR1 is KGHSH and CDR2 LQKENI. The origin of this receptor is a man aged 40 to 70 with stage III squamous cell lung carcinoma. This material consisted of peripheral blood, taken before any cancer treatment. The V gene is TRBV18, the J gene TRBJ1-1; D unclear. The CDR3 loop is CASSPYRSTEAFF. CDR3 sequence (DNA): TGTGCCAGCTCACCATATAGGAGTACTGAAGCTTTCTTT.